This TCR beta chain derives from a study of T cell repertoires in cytomegalovirus infection. Across the study: Recently identified HLA-C-restricted and well-studied HLA-B-restricted CMV epitopes were used. Indicated by public TCR beta signatures were CMV infection and matching HLA type. Study findings and constraints: In two of eight donors, the top clonotype was HLA-C-restricted CMV-specific.

TCRdb reprocessed the reads via MiXCR and lists one record per CDR3 protein. The top ten hold less than 15% of the sample, which has 750,000 to 900,000 distinct CDR3 sequences, about 27% seen once. As concerns this clonotype: Its antigen remains unknown.

CDR3 length: 14 residues. Germline V gene lookup returns CDR1 SGDLS and CDR2 YYNGEE. Trimming took 0 bases from V and 9 from J; bases not matched to a gene: 5. The V gene is TRBV9, the J gene TRBJ2-1, with 8 positions matching TRBD2. The receptor comes from a human donor in good health (CMV status not recorded). Some clones in this sample may be carry-over from other donors' samples. Specimen: cultured CD8+ T cells from PBMCs, collected from culture after CMV antigen stimulation. The CDR3 is CASSVDGGAFEQFF. The CDR3, as DNA: TGTGCCAGCAGCGTAGACGGGGGGGCCTTTGAGCAGTTCTTC.